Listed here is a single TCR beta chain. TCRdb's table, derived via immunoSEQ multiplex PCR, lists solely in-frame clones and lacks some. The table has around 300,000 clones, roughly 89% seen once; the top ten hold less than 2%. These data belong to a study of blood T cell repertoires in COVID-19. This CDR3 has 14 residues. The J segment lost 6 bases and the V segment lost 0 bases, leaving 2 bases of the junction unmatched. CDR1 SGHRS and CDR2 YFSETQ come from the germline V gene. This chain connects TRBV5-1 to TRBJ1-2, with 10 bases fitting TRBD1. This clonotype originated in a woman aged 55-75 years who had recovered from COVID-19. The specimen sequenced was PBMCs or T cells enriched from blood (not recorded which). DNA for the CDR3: TGCGCCAGCAGCTTGGCCGGGACAGGGGATGGCTACACCTTC. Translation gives CASSLAGTGDGYTF.